The rows below give T cell receptor beta chains drawn from one sample of a study of cytomegalovirus exposure and HLA in healthy donors. Sequencing was performed with immunoSEQ multiplex PCR; in TCRdb, only in-frame clones are kept and a portion is missing. The sample includes hundreds of thousands of clones, 76% of them seen just once. Source material: PBMCs. Every receptor here comes from a man aged 18 to 30 in good health and CMV-seronegative. CDR3s include the opening cysteine and the closing phenylalanine or tryptophan. The D gene is left open where the match is weak. The size field is filled for only some rows; it gives once, few, many or a size class.

abundance	v_gene	j_gene	d_gene	CDR3nt	CDR3aa
.	TRBV5-1	TRBJ2-7	.	TGCGCCAGCAGCTTGGTTACAGCCAACTACGAGCAGTACTTC	CASSLVTANYEQYF
once	TRBV7-9	TRBJ1-2	.	TGTTCCAGCAGCTCCGACTATAGTGCCCTCGGCTATGGCTACACCTTC	CSSSSDYSALGYGYTF
.	TRBV30	TRBJ2-1	.	TGTGCCTGGAGTCGCGAACAGTCGAATGAGCAGTTCTTC	CAWSREQSNEQFF
.	TRBV20-1	TRBJ1-2	.	TGCAGCGGCGGGGGACTCTATGGCTACACCTTC	CSGGGLYGYTF
.	TRBV28	TRBJ1-1	TRBD1	TGTGCCAGCAGTTCGTATCGGGACAGGGGATACACTGAAGCTTTCTTT	CASSSYRDRGYTEAFF
once	TRBV19	TRBJ1-5	TRBD1	TGTGCCAGTAGTATAGGGACAGGGGTGAGGAATCAGCCCCAGCATTTT	CASSIGTGVRNQPQHF
.	TRBV19	TRBJ1-4	.	TGTGCCAGTAGTAGTTTCTTCCGGACTAATGAAAAACTGTTTTTT	CASSSFFRTNEKLFF
.	TRBV6-5	TRBJ1-1	TRBD1	TGTGCCAGCAGTTACAGGGGGCCGAACACTGAAGCTTTCTTT	CASSYRGPNTEAFF
.	TRBV19	TRBJ1-2	.	TGTGCCAGTAGTATCGTCGGCGGATACTATGGCTACACCTTC	CASSIVGGYYGYTF
.	TRBV5-1	TRBJ2-2	TRBD2	TGCGCCAGCAGCCGCGTCCCAGCGGGATCCGGCGCGAACACCGGGGAGCTGTTTTTT	CASSRVPAGSGANTGELFF
.	TRBV30	TRBJ1-1	.	TGTGCCTGGAGTGTTTTGGGACATGAAGCTTTCTTT	CAWSVLGHEAFF
.	TRBV30	TRBJ2-1	.	TGTGCCTGGAGTCGCCCTCCACTAGGTCCCCACAATGAGCAGTTCTTC	CAWSRPPLGPHNEQFF
.	TRBV11-2	TRBJ2-7	.	TGTGCCAGCAGCTTAGATTCGGACGAGCAGTACTTC	CASSLDSDEQYF
few	TRBV19	TRBJ2-2	TRBD2	TGTGCCAGTAGTATAGGGTCTAGCGGGAGTCACACCGGGGAGCTGTTTTTT	CASSIGSSGSHTGELFF
.	TRBV4-1	TRBJ2-1	.	TGCGCCAGCAGCCAGTTACTAGACGGTAATGAGCAGTTCTTC	CASSQLLDGNEQFF
.	TRBV4-2	TRBJ2-7	TRBD1	TGTGCCAGCAGCCAACCGGGACAGGGACACGAGCAGTACTTC	CASSQPGQGHEQYF
.	TRBV2	TRBJ2-7	.	TGTGCCAGCAGTGAAGCTACATACGAGCAGTACTTC	CASSEATYEQYF
.	TRBV18	TRBJ2-1	TRBD2	TGTGCCAGCTCACCCCTCACCGGGACTAGTTCCAATGAGCAGTTCTTC	CASSPLTGTSSNEQFF
.	TRBV27	TRBJ1-4	.	TGTGCCAGCAGCCGACAGTCAACTAATGAAAAACTGTTTTTT	CASSRQSTNEKLFF
.	TRBV6-1	TRBJ1-2	TRBD1	TGTGCCAGCAGTGAACGAGGGGGCCGGGGCGGCTACACCTTC	CASSERGGRGGYTF
.	TRBV19	TRBJ1-2	.	TGTGCCGCCAACAGCCAGGGGTACTATGGCTACACCTTC	CAANSQGYYGYTF
.	TRBV7-3	TRBJ2-1	TRBD2	TGTGCCAGCAGCAACAGCGGGGGGACCTACAATGAGCAGTTCTTC	CASSNSGGTYNEQFF
.	TRBV30	TRBJ2-7	.	TGTGCCTGGAGTAATAGCAGGAGGACAGCCTACGAGCAGTACTTC	CAWSNSRRTAYEQYF
few	TRBV12-5	TRBJ2-1	.	TGTGCTAGTGGTTTGGCAGGGACTCAGGGTTCTAATGAGCAGTTCTTC	CASGLAGTQGSNEQFF
few	TRBV5-1	TRBJ2-2	TRBD1	TGCGCCAGCAGACCAGGGACAGTCTACACCGGGGAGCTGTTTTTT	CASRPGTVYTGELFF
.	TRBV7-3	TRBJ2-7	TRBD1	TGTGCCAGCAGCTTAAGCGGCGGACAGGCCTACGAGCAGTACTTC	CASSLSGGQAYEQYF
.	TRBV28	TRBJ2-3	TRBD2	TGTGCCAGCAGATATAGCGGGAGAGGCACAGATACGCAGTATTTT	CASRYSGRGTDTQYF
.	TRBV7-2	TRBJ2-5	TRBD1	TGTGCCAGCAGCGGACAGGGAGAGACCCAGTACTTC	CASSGQGETQYF
.	TRBV5-4	TRBJ2-7	.	TGTGCCAGCAGCCCCGGGGGGCGGGGGAACTACGAGCAGTACTTC	CASSPGGRGNYEQYF
.	TRBV15	TRBJ2-5	TRBD1	TGTGCCACCAGCAGAGTCGGACAGGGGGTTTTGGAGACCCAGTACTTC	CATSRVGQGVLETQYF
once	TRBV7-3	TRBJ2-2	.	TGTGCCAGCAGCTTAAAGGGGGGGGGAAGAGAGACCGGGGAGCTGTTTTTT	CASSLKGGGRETGELFF
.	TRBV21-1	TRBJ2-5	.	TGTGCCAGCAGCAAAGGAGGTCTAGCGGAAGAGACCCAGTACTTC	CASSKGGLAEETQYF
.	TRBV5-1	TRBJ2-2	.	TGCGCCAGCAGCTTGTTGAGCACCGGGGAGCTGTTTTTT	CASSLLSTGELFF
.	TRBV4-1	TRBJ2-7	.	TGCGCCAGCAGCCAAGAAGGCGGGGGCGGGAACGAGCAGTACTTC	CASSQEGGGGNEQYF
.	TRBV7-9	TRBJ2-2	TRBD1	TGTGCCAGCAGCCCGAGGACAGGGAGGTCGAACACCGGGGAGCTGTTTTTT	CASSPRTGRSNTGELFF
.	TRBV28	TRBJ1-4	.	TGTGCCAGCAGTTTATGGGCAAAAACGTGGGAAAAACTGTTTTTT	CASSLWAKTWEKLFF
.	TRBV25-1	TRBJ1-4	.	TGTGCCAGCAGTGAATATTTAGGGGGGGACGATGAAAAACTGTTTTTT	CASSEYLGGDDEKLFF